These T cell receptor beta chains were read from a single sample in a study of cytomegalovirus exposure and HLA in healthy donors. TCRdb's copy holds only in-frame clones and misses some; the assay was immunoSEQ multiplex PCR. The sample consists of about 110,000 clones, roughly nine tenths of them appearing once. Sequenced material: PBMCs. These receptors were collected from a woman aged 18-29 years in good health and CMV-seronegative. The CDR3 runs from the conserved cysteine through the conserved F or W. Fields, in order: V gene, D gene, J gene, CDR3 length, clone size, CDR3 protein, CDR3 DNA. The D gene is left open where the match is weak. Size values are once, few and many counts, or a class for expanded clones, and some rows have none.

TRBV29-1	-	TRBJ2-5	12	-	CSHRPGAETQYF	TGCAGTCACCGCCCCGGAGCGGAGACCCAGTACTTC
TRBV4-1	TRBD1	TRBJ2-1	14	few	CASSQPGTGPRQFF	TGCGCCAGCAGCCAACCCGGGACAGGACCTAGACAGTTCTTC
TRBV27	TRBD1	TRBJ1-3	16	-	CASSSIQGARYDTIYF	TGTGCCAGCAGTTCGATACAGGGGGCTAGGTATGACACCATATATTTT
TRBV5-1	TRBD2	TRBJ2-3	17	-	CASSLAGTSGSTDTQYF	TGCGCCAGCAGCTTGGCCGGGACTAGCGGGAGCACAGATACGCAGTATTTT
TRBV5-4	-	TRBJ2-1	13	-	CASSPEVGNEQFF	TGTGCCAGCAGCCCTGAGGTGGGCAATGAGCAGTTCTTC
TRBV29-1	-	TRBJ2-5	11	-	CSVGKGETQYF	TGCAGCGTCGGCAAGGGGGAGACCCAGTACTTC
TRBV27	TRBD1	TRBJ1-2	14	-	CASSSRTGTYGYTF	TGTGCCAGCAGTTCCCGGACAGGGACCTATGGCTACACCTTC
TRBV6-6	-	TRBJ1-1	14	-	CASSYLGGSSEAFF	TGTGCCAGCAGTTACTTGGGGGGGAGCTCTGAAGCTTTCTTT
TRBV6-5	TRBD1	TRBJ2-7	15	-	CASNDPGQGYYEQYF	TGTGCCAGCAACGACCCGGGACAGGGGTACTACGAGCAGTACTTC
TRBV28	TRBD2	TRBJ2-1	16	once	CASTIRLVAGGYEQFF	TGTGCCAGCACTATTAGGTTGGTAGCGGGGGGGTATGAGCAGTTCTTC
TRBV4-2	-	TRBJ2-2	15	-	CASSQNGKNTGELFF	TGTGCCAGCAGCCAAAACGGGAAGAACACCGGGGAGCTGTTTTTT
TRBV30	TRBD2	TRBJ2-3	16	-	CAWSPWTSGSTDTQYF	TGTGCCTGGAGTCCTTGGACTAGCGGGAGCACAGATACGCAGTATTTT
TRBV5-1	-	TRBJ2-2	16	-	CASSPRPDRDTGELFF	TGCGCCAGCAGCCCTCGGCCTGATCGGGACACCGGGGAGCTGTTTTTT
TRBV6-4	TRBD2	TRBJ2-5	14	once	CAITSVAGQETQYF	TGTGCCATCACCTCAGTAGCGGGACAAGAGACCCAGTACTTC
TRBV4-1	-	TRBJ1-1	16	-	CASSHRRGLMNTEAFF	TGCGCCAGCAGCCATAGAAGGGGACTCATGAACACTGAAGCTTTCTTT
TRBV14	TRBD1	TRBJ2-7	16	once	CASSQGIRDSSYEQYF	TGTGCCAGCAGCCAAGGGATACGGGACAGTTCCTACGAGCAGTACTTC
TRBV28	TRBD1	TRBJ2-4	14	-	CASRPHRGGNIQYF	TGTGCCAGCCGCCCCCACAGGGGTGGAAACATTCAGTACTTC
TRBV2	-	TRBJ1-5	12	-	CASSDRNQPQHF	TGTGCCAGCAGTGACAGGAATCAGCCCCAGCATTTT
TRBV29-1	TRBD1	TRBJ1-2	14	-	CSVSEGARGYGYTF	TGCAGCGTTTCTGAGGGGGCGCGGGGCTATGGCTACACCTTC
TRBV4-3	-	TRBJ2-1	13	-	CASSPGLNNEQFF	TGCGCCAGCAGCCCAGGACTAAACAATGAGCAGTTCTTC
TRBV25-1	-	TRBJ1-2	14	-	CASSEHSRDYGYTF	TGTGCCAGCAGTGAACATTCACGGGACTATGGCTACACCTTC
TRBV6-5	-	TRBJ1-1	16	-	CASSSWQANMNTEAFF	TGTGCCAGCAGTTCCTGGCAGGCTAATATGAACACTGAAGCTTTCTTT
TRBV28	TRBD1	TRBJ2-7	14	-	CASTTPGQAYEQYF	TGTGCCAGCACTACCCCGGGACAGGCCTACGAGCAGTACTTC
TRBV7-8	TRBD2	TRBJ2-1	16	once	CASSLGPGTSGNEQFF	TGTGCCAGCAGCTTGGGACCCGGGACTAGTGGAAATGAGCAGTTCTTC
TRBV30	-	TRBJ1-2	14	-	CAWRNRVTNYGYTF	TGTGCCTGGAGGAACAGGGTTACTAACTATGGCTACACCTTC